This TCR beta chain was documented in a study of blood T cells in healthy people across ages. About the research overall: Through template switching, about one barcoded beta molecule was captured per two T cells, as measured in model experiments. Study outcomes and limitations: The lack of PBMC sorting stopped any conclusive naive versus antigen-experienced comparison. A roughly linear fall in TCR beta diversity per million T cells was seen with increasing age. Total diversity from one million sequenced T cells was likely underestimated.

PCR was performed a second time for roughly 7 to 12 cycles using a sample-barcoded 5' primer and a J-beta primer mix. TCRdb used MiXCR to reprocess the 5' RACE reads, holding one entry per CDR3 protein. This sample has fewer than 1,000,000 distinct CDR3 sequences, with more than 40% found just once. V shed 5 bases and J 2 bases; nucleotides not matched to a gene: 6. CDR1 is SGHTA and CDR2 is FQGNSA in the germline V gene. The CDR3 has 14 residues. Regarding this clonotype: The antigen is unknown.

The sample consisted of blood. The sequence was collected from a man aged 60-69 years in good health. The V call is TRBV7-2, the J call TRBJ2-7; 7 bases align to TRBD1. The CDR3 DNA reads TGTGCCAGCAGCGTCGCCCAGGGGGCCTACGAGCAGTACTTC. Residues: CASSVAQGAYEQYF.